The 6 T cell receptor beta chains reported below all come from one sample, sequenced in a study of blood T cell repertoires in COVID-19. Produced via immunoSEQ multiplex PCR; TCRdb's table is partial and in-frame only. In the table there are a few hundred thousand clones, more than 75% of which are singletons. Specimen: peripheral blood. Every receptor here comes from a woman between 45 and 65 years old with acute or convalescent COVID-19.

This clone was seen just once. The V gene is TRBV6-6, the J gene TRBJ2-7, with D perhaps matching TRBD1 (5 bases). The CDR3 has 15 amino acids. Between the trimmed V and J ends, which lost 2 bases and 5 bases, there was a span of 16 bases. Looked up from germline, CDR1 is MNHNY and CDR2 is SVGAGI (reference sequence). The CDR3 loop is CASSYSSQGANEQYF. Written as DNA, the CDR3 is TGTGCCAGCAGTTACAGTAGTCAGGGTGCCAACGAGCAGTACTTC.

The chain couples TRBV3-1 (or the pseudogene TRBV3-2) to TRBJ2-7; 7 nucleotides match TRBD1. This CDR3 has 14 residues. V gave up 2 bases and J gave up 3 bases; unmatched junction bases: 4. Germline CDR1 LGHDT, CDR2 YNNKEL (reference sequence). The CDR3 region has the DNA TGTGCCAGCAGCCAACACGACAGGGTCTACGAGCAGTACTTC. It encodes CASSQHDRVYEQYF.

This chain joins TRBV6-5 and TRBJ2-3; D possibly corresponds to TRBD1 (5 bases). V lost 6 bases and J lost 3, with 10 bases in between. This CDR3 is built from 13 residues. From germline, CDR1 is MNHEY and CDR2 SVGAGI. DNA for the CDR3: TGTGCCAGCAGGGCCTCAGGGACAGATACGCAGTATTTT. Translated, it gives CASRASGTDTQYF.

The chain couples TRBV29-1 to TRBJ1-5; TRBD1 matches 7 bases. The CDR3 is 14 residues long. V was clipped by 2 bases and J by 0 bases; unmatched bases: 1. Germline V lookup: CDR1 SQVTM, CDR2 ANQGSEA. The DNA for the CDR3 is TGCAGCGTTGAATCAGGGGGTAGCAATCAGCCCCAGCATTTT. Translated: CSVESGGSNQPQHF.

The chain joins TRBV21-1 to TRBJ1-1. TRBV21-1 is given as a pseudogene. The CDR3 runs 15 residues. The CDR3: CASSPRSRAGTEAFF. CDR3 DNA sequence: TGTGCCAGCAGCCCCCGGTCTCGGGCGGGGACTGAAGCTTTCTTT.

The genes are TRBV5-4 and TRBJ2-1, with unresolved D. Germline V gene lookup returns CDR1 SGHNT and CDR2 YYREEE (reference sequence). Trimming left V 4 bases short and J 3 bases short, with 8 bases between. CDR3 length: 13 amino acids. CDR3 residues: CASSIDNYNEQFF. The CDR3 nucleotides read TGTGCCAGCAGCATAGACAACTACAATGAGCAGTTCTTC.